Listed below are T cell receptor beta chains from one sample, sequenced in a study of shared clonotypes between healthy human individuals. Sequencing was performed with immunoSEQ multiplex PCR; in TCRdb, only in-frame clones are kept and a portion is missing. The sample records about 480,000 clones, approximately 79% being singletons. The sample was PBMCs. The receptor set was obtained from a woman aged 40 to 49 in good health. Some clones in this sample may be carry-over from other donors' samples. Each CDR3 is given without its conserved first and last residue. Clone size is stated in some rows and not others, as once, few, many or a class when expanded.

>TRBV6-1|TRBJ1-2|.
ASSESAGGGYT
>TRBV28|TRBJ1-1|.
ASRWSTEAF
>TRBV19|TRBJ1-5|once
ASSIQGGSNQPQH
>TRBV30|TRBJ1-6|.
AGHTHYNSPLH
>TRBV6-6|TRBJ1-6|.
ASSYSGSNNSPLH
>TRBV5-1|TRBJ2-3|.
ASSIDRVGTDTQY
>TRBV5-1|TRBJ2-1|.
ASSLEATLEEQF
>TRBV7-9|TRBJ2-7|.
ASSLSPIAGPIHHYEQY
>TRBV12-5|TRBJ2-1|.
ASGLYARGLASYNEQF
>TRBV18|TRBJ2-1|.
ASSPRAGVDNEQF
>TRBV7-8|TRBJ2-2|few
ASSAGLAGVIGELF
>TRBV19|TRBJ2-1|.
ASTLTRRENEQF
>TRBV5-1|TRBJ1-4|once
ASSPLTGDGEKLF
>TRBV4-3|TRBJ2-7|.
ASSQGPDLWYEQY
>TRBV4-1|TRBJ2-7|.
ASSPTPLAGGFSYEQY
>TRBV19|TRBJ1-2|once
ASSIPRNFYGYT
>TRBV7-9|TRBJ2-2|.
ASSLALVSAGELF
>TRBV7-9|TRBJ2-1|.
ASSLVVGGPSYNEQF
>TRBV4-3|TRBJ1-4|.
ASSQVSSHGLNNEKLF
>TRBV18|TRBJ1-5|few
ASSPEQGASQPQH
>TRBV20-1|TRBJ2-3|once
SARETSTQY
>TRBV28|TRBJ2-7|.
ASSSSGIYEQY
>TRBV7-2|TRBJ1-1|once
ASSRTGQDEAF
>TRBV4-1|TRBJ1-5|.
ASSRGTRAGSNQPQH
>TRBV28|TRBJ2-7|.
ASSLWGDRGSNEQY
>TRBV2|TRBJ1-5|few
ASSPEYQPQH
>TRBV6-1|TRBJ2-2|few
ASSWDTGELF
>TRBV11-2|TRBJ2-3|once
ASSQLAPGDWNTQY
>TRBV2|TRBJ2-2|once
ASREHGELF
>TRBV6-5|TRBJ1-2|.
ASRVASNYGYT
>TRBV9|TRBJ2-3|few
ASSPPGTSGMHTQY
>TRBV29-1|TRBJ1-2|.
SVEVASAGGYGYT
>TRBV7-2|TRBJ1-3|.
ASSLVGAFSGNTIY
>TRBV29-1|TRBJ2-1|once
SVSLRTSGRPYNEQF
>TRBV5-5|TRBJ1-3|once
ASIPQVSGNTIY
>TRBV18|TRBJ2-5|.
ASSPGTGGETQY
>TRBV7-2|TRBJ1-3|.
ASRTPQLSGNTIY
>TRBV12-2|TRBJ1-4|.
ASRLARTGEGEKLF
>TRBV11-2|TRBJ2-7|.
ASSLEAGNPYEQY
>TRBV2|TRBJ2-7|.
ASSVEGEQY